This passage covers 32 T cell receptor beta chains from one sample sequenced in a study of T cell changes during pregnancy in multiple sclerosis. Method: immunoSEQ multiplex PCR; TCRdb's copy keeps in-frame clones and lacks some. Here the sample spans fewer than 75,000 clones, approximately 89% being singletons. The sequences come from peripheral blood, collected in the second trimester of pregnancy. All receptors derive from a female donor with multiple sclerosis, enrolled in a pregnancy study.

V and J are TRBV5-6 and TRBJ1-5, with a possible D match to TRBD1 (5 bases). Germline loops: CDR1 SGHDT, CDR2 YYEEEE. The V end was cut by 0 bases, the J end by 6 bases, with 13 bases between. The CDR3 runs to 15 residues. CDR3 loop: CASSLGFRDSQPQHF. CDR3 DNA: TGTGCCAGCAGCTTGGGTTTCAGGGATTCTCAGCCCCAGCATTTT. Together with reference TRBV5-6 and TRBJ1-5, the CDR3 gives the full variable domain: DAGVTQSPTHLIKTRGQQVTLRCSPKSGHDTVSWYQQALGQGPQFIFQYYEEEERQRGNFPDRFSGHQFPNYSSELNVNALLLGDSALYLCASSLGFRDSQPQHFGDGTRLSIL.

This sequence joins TRBV2 and TRBJ2-7; D might be TRBD1 (6 bases). Trimming removed 5 bases from V and 2 bases from J, with 13 bases in between. Germline assignment: CDR1 SNHLY and CDR2 FYNNEI. The CDR3 consists of 14 residues. The CDR3 coding sequence is TGTGCCAGCAGTACGGACAGCCTTCCCTACGAGCAGTACTTC. Its translation is CASSTDSLPYEQYF.

The chain couples TRBV27 to TRBJ1-1, with TRBD1 as a possible D gene (5 bases). Germline values: CDR1 MNHEY, CDR2 SMNVEV (reference sequence). This CDR3 contains 14 residues. V was clipped by 5 bases and J by 4 bases, with 14 bases between them. DNA of the CDR3: TGTGCCAGCAGTCCCGGTGGGGGGAGCACTGAAGCTTTCTTT. This sequence encodes CASSPGGGSTEAFF.

V gene TRBV10-1 combines with J gene TRBJ2-7; D gene ambiguous. The CDR3 spans 11 residues. Germline assignment: CDR1 WNHNN and CDR2 SYGVQD (reference sequence). Trimming removed 11 bases at V and 4 bases at J, with 12 bases between. This CDR3 reads CAPDEEYEQYF. CDR3 coding DNA: TGCGCCCCCGACGAGGAGTACGAGCAGTACTTC.

J is TRBJ1-1 and V is TRBV5-1, with unresolved D. Germline lookup yields CDR1 SGHRS and CDR2 YFSETQ. The CDR3 totals 14 residues. Trimming removed 2 bases at V and 1 base at J, with 9 bases between. CDR3 nucleotides: TGCGCCAGCAGCTTCCCTCACGGGAACACTGAAGCTTTCTTT. Translation gives CASSFPHGNTEAFF.

This clone was recorded once. The chain recombines TRBV10-3 with TRBJ1-6, with D possibly being TRBD1 (6 bases). V shed 6 bases and J shed 8 bases, with 17 bases lying between them. Germline V CDR1 and CDR2: ENHRY, SYGVKD. The CDR3 spans 15 residues. This CDR3 reads CAIRRTETTDSPLHF. The CDR3 nucleotides are TGTGCCATCAGAAGGACAGAAACAACGGATTCACCCCTCCACTTT.

CDR3 sequence: CASSKAVSTYEQYF. The CDR3 DNA follows: TGTGCCAGTAGTAAGGCGGTCAGTACCTACGAGCAGTACTTC. The rearrangement joins TRBV19 to TRBJ2-7; no clear D. V gave up 4 bases and J gave up 2 bases, with 12 bases separating them. CDR3 length equals 14 residues. Germline V gives CDR1 LNHDA, CDR2 SQIVND (reference sequence).

This chain uses TRBV21-1 with TRBJ2-1; TRBD2 is the table's D call, not checked against the DNA. TRBV21-1 is shown as a pseudogene. This CDR3 is 17 amino acids long. CDR3 region: CASSTWTSCVSYNEQFF. The CDR3 region has the DNA TGTGCCAGCAGCACATGGACTAGCTGCGTCTCCTACAATGAGCAGTTCTTC.

The chain uses TRBV5-1 and TRBJ1-2, with D possibly being TRBD1 (6 bases). Germline values: CDR1 SGHRS, CDR2 YFSETQ. CDR3 length: 13 residues. V shed 4 bases and J shed 4 bases, with 11 bases lying between them. In DNA, the CDR3 is TGCGCCAGCAGCGCGGACAGACTCTATGGCTACACCTTC. Translated, it gives CASSADRLYGYTF.

The chain joins TRBV30 to TRBJ2-7; TRBD2 is a possible D gene (5 bases). Germline loops: CDR1 GTSNPN, CDR2 SVGIG (reference sequence). Trimming took off 3 bases at V and 3 bases at J, with 9 bases between the two ends. The CDR3 length is 12 residues. The CDR3 DNA reads as TGTGCCTGGAGCACTAGTCTCTACGAGCAGTACTTC. Protein product: CAWSTSLYEQYF. The full variable domain, its missing parts supplied by reference TRBV30 and TRBJ2-7, is SQTIHQWPATLVQPVGSPLSLECTVEGTSNPNLYWYRQAAGRGLQLLFYSVGIGQISSEVPQNLSASRPQDRQFILSSKKLLLSDSGFYLCAWSTSLYEQYFGPGTRLTVT.

The gene calls are TRBV11-2 and TRBJ1-1, with D possibly TRBD1 on 5 matching bases. Germline-derived CDR1 and CDR2 are SGHAT and FQNNGV. Trimming cost V 0 bases and J 8 bases, with 13 bases left between them. The length of the CDR3 is 14 residues. CDR3 amino acids: CASSLEWQGSEAFF. The CDR3 DNA reads as TGTGCCAGCAGCTTAGAGTGGCAGGGCAGCGAAGCTTTCTTT.

The rearrangement links TRBV7-9 to TRBJ1-2; a possible D gene is TRBD1 (6 bases). The CDR3 has 16 residues. Trimming left V 5 bases short and J 3 bases short, with 19 bases between. Germline values: CDR1 SEHNR, CDR2 FQNEAQ (reference sequence). This chain's CDR3 is CASSDILGGGDYGYTF. In DNA, the CDR3 is TGTGCCAGCAGCGACATCCTAGGGGGAGGGGACTATGGCTACACCTTC.

The rearrangement joins TRBV7-6 to TRBJ1-2; 8 bases map to TRBD1. V dropped 4 bases and J dropped 2; count of bases not matched to a gene: 3. This CDR3 is 14 amino acids long. The germline V gene encodes CDR1 SGHVS and CDR2 FNYEAQ. The CDR3 reads CASSWDRQNYGYTF. DNA for the CDR3: TGTGCCAGCAGCTGGGACAGGCAGAACTATGGCTACACCTTC.

This sequence joins TRBV4-1 and TRBJ2-5, with a possible D match to TRBD1 (5 bases). Germline lookup yields CDR1 MGHRA and CDR2 YSYEKL. CDR3 length equals 17 residues. V gave up 1 base and J gave up 1 base, with 16 bases separating them. The CDR3 DNA reads as TGCGCCAGCAGCCAAGGACCCGATAGGGGAATCCAAGAGACCCAGTACTTC. Translated, it gives CASSQGPDRGIQETQYF.

V is TRBV18 and J is TRBJ2-1, with 11 nucleotides matching TRBD2. The length of the CDR3 is 15 residues. The V gene end was trimmed by 0 bases and the J gene end by 5 bases; junction bases not matched to a gene: 0. Per the germline V gene, CDR1 is KGHSH and CDR2 is LQKENI. CDR3 loop: CASSPPSGGDNEQFF. CDR3 nucleotide sequence: TGTGCCAGCTCACCACCTAGCGGGGGGGACAATGAGCAGTTCTTC.

This clone occurred a few times. The rearrangement joins TRBV19 to TRBJ1-1; TRBD1 matches at 7 bases. The J segment lost 0 bases and the V segment lost 3 bases, leaving 4 bases of the junction unmatched. The V gene's germline CDR1 is LNHDA and CDR2 SQIVND (reference sequence). The CDR3 has 15 amino acids. The CDR3 protein is CASSIPGGMNTEAFF. As DNA, the CDR3 is TGTGCCAGTAGTATTCCAGGGGGAATGAACACTGAAGCTTTCTTT.

The chain uses TRBV6-1 and TRBJ2-2; unclear D gene. Germline CDR1 MNHNS, CDR2 SASEGT. The CDR3 extends over 13 amino acids. CDR3 loop: CASKLSNTGELFF. In nucleotides, the CDR3 is TGTGCTTCGAAACTTTCGAACACCGGGGAGCTGTTTTTT.

This chain links TRBV5-1 with TRBJ2-3, with 8 bases fitting TRBD2. V shed 0 bases, J shed 4 bases, and the junction held 7 bases outside the gene matches. CDR3 length equals 16 residues. Per germline, CDR1 SGHRS and CDR2 YFSETQ. CDR3 sequence: CASSLAVTSEADTQYF. CDR3 nucleotide sequence: TGCGCCAGCAGCTTGGCCGTGACTAGCGAGGCAGATACGCAGTATTTT.

The J gene is TRBJ1-2, the V gene TRBV5-1, with D possibly matching TRBD1 (6 bases). The V end lost 0 bases, the J end lost 3 bases, and 9 bases lay between the germline ends. From germline, CDR1 is SGHRS and CDR2 YFSETQ. The CDR3 totals 14 residues. CDR3 protein: CASSLEYRDYGYTF. The DNA for the CDR3 is TGCGCCAGCAGCTTGGAATACAGGGACTATGGCTACACCTTC.

The V and J genes are TRBV5-1 and TRBJ2-7, with 10 nucleotides matching TRBD1. CDR3 length: 15 amino acids. With V trimmed by 5 bases and J by 2 bases, 7 bases remained unmatched. Germline CDR1 reads SGHRS; CDR2 reads YFSETQ. For the CDR3, the DNA is TGCGCCAGCAGACCCGGGACAGGGGACGCCTACGAGCAGTACTTC. This gives the protein CASRPGTGDAYEQYF.

The genes are TRBV27 and TRBJ1-1; D remains ambiguous. CDR3 length: 13 residues. Germline CDR1 is MNHEY and CDR2 is SMNVEV (reference sequence). The V end lost 2 bases, the J end lost 0 bases, and 4 bases lay between the germline ends. The CDR3 reads CASSLTVNTEAFF. CDR3 sequence (DNA): TGTGCCAGCAGTTTAACGGTGAACACTGAAGCTTTCTTT.

This chain connects TRBV27 to TRBJ1-2; D might be TRBD1 (5 bases). Per germline, CDR1 MNHEY and CDR2 SMNVEV (reference sequence). V lost 6 bases to trimming and J lost 2 bases, with 10 bases between them. The length of the CDR3 is 13 residues. CDR3 in DNA: TGTGCCAGCAGAAGAGCAGGGAACTATGGCTACACCTTC. This encodes CASRRAGNYGYTF.

The rearrangement uses TRBV5-4 and TRBJ1-1; a weak D match, TRBD1 (5 bases). The V and J ends lost 0 bases and 3 bases respectively, with 12 bases between them. Germline V CDR1 and CDR2: SGHNT, YYREEE (reference sequence). The CDR3 spans 15 residues. CDR3 nucleotides: TGTGCCAGCAGCTTGGGTCGTCAGGGCCACACTGAAGCTTTCTTT. Translating gives CASSLGRQGHTEAFF. The full variable domain, its missing parts supplied by reference TRBV5-4 and TRBJ1-1, is ETGVTQSPTHLIKTRGQQVTLRCSSQSGHNTVSWYQQALGQGPQFIFQYYREEENGRGNFPPRFSGLQFPNYSSELNVNALELDDSALYLCASSLGRQGHTEAFFGQGTRLTVV.

The chain is built from TRBV6-5 and TRBJ1-1; weak D call: TRBD1 (6 bases). The germline V gene encodes CDR1 MNHEY and CDR2 SVGAGI. Trimming took 0 bases from V and 4 from J, leaving 12 bases between them. This CDR3 region has 15 residues. This CDR3 is CASSYSGGARTEAFF. CDR3 sequence (DNA): TGTGCCAGCAGTTACTCTGGGGGGGCGCGCACTGAAGCTTTCTTT.

CDR3 sequence reads: CASSQGLAGVNEQFF. CDR3 sequence (DNA): TGTGCCAGCAGCCAAGGACTAGCGGGGGTCAATGAGCAGTTCTTC. The chain uses TRBV6-5 and TRBJ2-1, with 13 nucleotides matching TRBD2. The germline CDR1 and CDR2 sequences are MNHEY and SVGAGI. The trim removed 6 bases at V and 6 bases at J, leaving 5 bases unmatched. The CDR3 contains 15 residues.

The table lists this clone with a count of one. V is TRBV4-1 and J is TRBJ2-5; TRBD2 matches 8 bases. The CDR3 consists of 16 residues. Germline V lookup: CDR1 MGHRA, CDR2 YSYEKL. The V segment lost 0 bases and the J segment 2 bases; nucleotides outside the gene matches: 5. CDR3 amino acids: CASSQEQRGTQETQYF. The CDR3 DNA reads as TGCGCCAGCAGCCAAGAGCAGCGGGGGACTCAAGAGACCCAGTACTTC.

This sequence joins TRBV9 and TRBJ1-4, with D perhaps matching TRBD1 (5 bases). CDR3 length equals 15 residues. V gave up 7 bases and J gave up 4 bases, with 17 bases separating them. Germline loops: CDR1 SGDLS, CDR2 YYNGEE. The CDR3 DNA follows: TGTGCCAGCTCGGCCAAGGGGCCCTATAATGAAAAACTGTTTTTT. Its translation: CASSAKGPYNEKLFF. Filled out from reference TRBV9 and TRBJ1-4, the complete variable domain reads DSGVTQTPKHLITATGQRVTLRCSPRSGDLSVYWYQQSLDQGLQFLIQYYNGEERAKGNILERFSAQQFPDLHSELNLSSLELGDSALYFCASSAKGPYNEKLFFGSGTQLSVL.

This clone was recorded only once. The V and J genes are TRBV2 and TRBJ1-4; D remains ambiguous. This CDR3 has 14 residues. Trimming shortened V by 3 bases and J by 4 bases, and 9 bases separated the two germline ends. The germline V gene encodes CDR1 SNHLY and CDR2 FYNNEI. The CDR3 DNA is TGTGCCAGCAGTGATGGCAGGAATAATGAAAAACTGTTTTTT. Translated, it gives CASSDGRNNEKLFF.

CDR3 residues: CASSFFNDRGTYEQYF. CDR3 DNA sequence: TGTGCCAGCAGTTTCTTTAACGACAGGGGAACCTACGAGCAGTACTTC. This chain uses TRBV27 with TRBJ2-7, with 8 bases that match TRBD1. The ends lost 3 bases at V and 2 bases at J; junction bases unmatched: 9. The CDR3 extends over 16 amino acids. The V gene's germline CDR1 is MNHEY and CDR2 SMNVEV (reference sequence).

The chain employs TRBV30 and TRBJ1-2; D may be TRBD1 (6 bases). Trimming stripped 7 bases from V and 8 bases from J, with 23 bases between. Germline V gene sequence: CDR1 GTSNPN, CDR2 SVGIG (reference sequence). This CDR3 is 14 amino acids long. The CDR3, as DNA: TGTGCCTCCCTACACCAGGACAGCGTTCCCGGCTACACCTTC. The encoded protein is CASLHQDSVPGYTF. Full variable domain (outside the CDR3, taken from reference TRBV30 and TRBJ1-2): SQTIHQWPATLVQPVGSPLSLECTVEGTSNPNLYWYRQAAGRGLQLLFYSVGIGQISSEVPQNLSASRPQDRQFILSSKKLLLSDSGFYLCASLHQDSVPGYTFGSGTRLTVV.

The chain couples TRBV30 to TRBJ2-7; weak D call: TRBD2 (5 bases). The V gene's germline CDR1 is GTSNPN and CDR2 SVGIG (reference sequence). The CDR3 consists of 14 residues. V was trimmed by 4 bases and J by 4 bases, leaving 17 bases between them. The DNA of the CDR3 is TGTGCCTGGACCGCCCAAATGGGGAGTTACGAGCAGTACTTC. This encodes CAWTAQMGSYEQYF.

This sequence joins TRBV6-5 and TRBJ2-3, with 7 positions matching TRBD2. V shed 2 bases and J 0 bases; nucleotides not matched to a gene: 5. There are 16 residues in the CDR3. Germline V gives CDR1 MNHEY, CDR2 SVGAGI. The CDR3 DNA reads as TGTGCCAGCAGTTACCGGGGGGTTACTAGCACAGATACGCAGTATTTT. This codes for CASSYRGVTSTDTQYF.